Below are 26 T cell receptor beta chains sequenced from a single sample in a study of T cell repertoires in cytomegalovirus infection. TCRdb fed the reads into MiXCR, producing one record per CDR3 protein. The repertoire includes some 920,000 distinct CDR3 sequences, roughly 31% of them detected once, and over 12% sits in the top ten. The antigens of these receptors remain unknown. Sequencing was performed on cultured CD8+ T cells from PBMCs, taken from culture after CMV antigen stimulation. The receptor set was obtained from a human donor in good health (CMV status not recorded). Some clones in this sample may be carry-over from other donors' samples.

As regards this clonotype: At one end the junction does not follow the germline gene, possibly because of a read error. The CDR3 nucleotides read TGTGCCAGCAGCTCCTACAGGGATGGCTACACCTTC. It yields the protein CASSSYRDGYTF. V and J are TRBV5-1 and TRBJ1-2; tentatively, D is TRBD1 (6 bases). Per the germline V gene, CDR1 is SGHRS and CDR2 is YFSETQ. CDR3 length equals 12 residues.

CDR3 region: CASSRSGGSFSYEQYV. CDR3 coding DNA: TGTGCCAGCAGTCGTAGCGGGGGGTCGTTCTCCTACGAGCAGTACGTC. This chain joins TRBV6-6 and TRBJ2-7; 10 bases are a match to TRBD2. Germline assignment: CDR1 MNHNY and CDR2 SVGAGI (reference sequence). V lost 5 bases to trimming and J lost 0 bases; unmatched junction nucleotides: 7. The CDR3 has 16 residues.

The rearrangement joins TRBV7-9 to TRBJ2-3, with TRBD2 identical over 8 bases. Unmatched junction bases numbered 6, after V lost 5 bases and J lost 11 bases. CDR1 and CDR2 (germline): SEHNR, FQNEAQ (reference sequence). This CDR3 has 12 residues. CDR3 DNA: TGTGCCAGCAGCCCGGGACTAGTTGTGCAGTATTTT. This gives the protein CASSPGLVVQYF. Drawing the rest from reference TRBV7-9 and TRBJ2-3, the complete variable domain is DTGVSQNPRHKITKRGQNVTFRCDPISEHNRLYWYRQTLGQGPEFLTYFQNEAQLEKSRLLSDRFSAERPKGSFSTLEIQRTEQGDSAMYLCASSPGLVVQYFGPGTRLTVL.

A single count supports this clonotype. The CDR3 DNA is TGTGCCAGCAGCCAAGAAGGGGGATTGAGCAATCAGCCCCAGCATTTT. Its translation: CASSQEGGLSNQPQHF. The chain couples TRBV4-2 to TRBJ1-5; TRBD1 might be the D (6 bases). Germline values: CDR1 LGHNA, CDR2 YNFKEQ. This CDR3 has 16 amino acids. Trimming left V 0 bases short and J 1 base short, with 10 bases between.

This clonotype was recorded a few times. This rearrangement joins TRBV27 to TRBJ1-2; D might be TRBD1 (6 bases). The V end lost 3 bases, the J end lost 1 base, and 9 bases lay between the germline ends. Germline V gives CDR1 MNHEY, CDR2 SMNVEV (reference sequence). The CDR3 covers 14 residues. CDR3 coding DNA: TGTGCCAGCAGTTTCTGGACAGTTAACTATGGCTACACCTTC. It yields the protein CASSFWTVNYGYTF.

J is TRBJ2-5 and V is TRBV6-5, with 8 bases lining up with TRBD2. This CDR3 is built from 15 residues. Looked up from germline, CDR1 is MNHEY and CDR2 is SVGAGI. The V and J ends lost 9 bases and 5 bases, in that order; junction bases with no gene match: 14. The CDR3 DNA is TGTGCCAGTTCCGGGACTAGATTGCCCGGGGAGACCCAGTACTTC. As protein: CASSGTRLPGETQYF.

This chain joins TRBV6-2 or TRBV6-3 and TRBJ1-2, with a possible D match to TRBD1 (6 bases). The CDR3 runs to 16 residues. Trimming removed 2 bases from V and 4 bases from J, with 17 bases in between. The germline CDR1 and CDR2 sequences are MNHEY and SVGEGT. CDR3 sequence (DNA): TGTGCCAGCAGTTACGGAGGCCGGGGGCGAATCTATGGCTACACCTTC. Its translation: CASSYGGRGRIYGYTF.

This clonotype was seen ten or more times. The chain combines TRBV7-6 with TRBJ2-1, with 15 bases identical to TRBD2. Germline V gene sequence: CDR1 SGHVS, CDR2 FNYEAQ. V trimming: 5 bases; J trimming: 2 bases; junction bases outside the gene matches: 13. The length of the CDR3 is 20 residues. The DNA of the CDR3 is TGTGCCAGCAGCCCCGCCGAGCGGGGACTAGCGGGGGGCGCCTACAATGAGCAGTTCTTC. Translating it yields CASSPAERGLAGGAYNEQFF.

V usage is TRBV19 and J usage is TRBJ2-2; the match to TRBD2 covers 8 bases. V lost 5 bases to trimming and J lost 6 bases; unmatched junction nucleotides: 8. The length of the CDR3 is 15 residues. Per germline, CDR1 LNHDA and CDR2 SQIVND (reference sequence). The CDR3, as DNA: TGTGCCAGTAGTCCCCCGGGCGGGGGGTCCGGGGAGCTGTTTTTT. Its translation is CASSPPGGGSGELFF.

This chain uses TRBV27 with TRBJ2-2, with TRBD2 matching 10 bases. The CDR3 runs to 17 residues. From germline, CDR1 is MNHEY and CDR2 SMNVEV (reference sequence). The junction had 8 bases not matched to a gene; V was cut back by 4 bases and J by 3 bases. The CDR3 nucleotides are TGTGCCAGCAGTTATAGCGGGGGGTCCTTCCACACCGGGGAGCTGTTTTTT. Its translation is CASSYSGGSFHTGELFF.

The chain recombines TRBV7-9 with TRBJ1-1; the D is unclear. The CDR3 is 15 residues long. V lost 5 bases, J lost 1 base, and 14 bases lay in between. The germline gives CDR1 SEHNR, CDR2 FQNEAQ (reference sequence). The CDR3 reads CASSPPTLGNTEAFF. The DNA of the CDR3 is TGTGCCAGCAGCCCACCAACCCTGGGGAACACTGAAGCTTTCTTT.

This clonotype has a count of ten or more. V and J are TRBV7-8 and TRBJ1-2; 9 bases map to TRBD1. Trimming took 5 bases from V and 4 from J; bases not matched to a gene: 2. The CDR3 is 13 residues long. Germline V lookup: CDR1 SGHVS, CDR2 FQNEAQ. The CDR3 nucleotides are TGTGCCAGCAGCACAGGGGGCGTCTATGGCTACACCTTC. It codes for CASSTGGVYGYTF. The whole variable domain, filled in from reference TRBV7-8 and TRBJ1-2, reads GAGVSQSPRYKVAKRGQDVALRCDPISGHVSLFWYQQALGQGPEFLTYFQNEAQLDKSGLPSDRFFAERPEGSVSTLKIQRTQQEDSAVYLCASSTGGVYGYTFGSGTRLTVV.

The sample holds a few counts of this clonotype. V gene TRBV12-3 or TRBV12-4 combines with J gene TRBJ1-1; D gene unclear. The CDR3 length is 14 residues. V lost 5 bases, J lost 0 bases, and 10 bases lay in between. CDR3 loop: CASSTDHLNTEAFF. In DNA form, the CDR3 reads TGTGCCAGCAGTACAGATCACCTGAACACTGAAGCTTTCTTT.

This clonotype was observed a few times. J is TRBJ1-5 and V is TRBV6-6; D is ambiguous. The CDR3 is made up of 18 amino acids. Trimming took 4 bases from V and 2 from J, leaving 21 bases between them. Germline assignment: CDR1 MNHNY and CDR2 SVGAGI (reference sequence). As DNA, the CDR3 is TGTGCCAGCAGTTCCGACTATCCAGGCGCGGTCGGCAATCAGCCCCAGCATTTT. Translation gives CASSSDYPGAVGNQPQHF.

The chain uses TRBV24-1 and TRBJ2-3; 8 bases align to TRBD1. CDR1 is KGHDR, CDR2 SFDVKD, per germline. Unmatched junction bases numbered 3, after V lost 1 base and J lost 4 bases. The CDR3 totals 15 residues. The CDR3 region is CATSDFGQGSDTQYF. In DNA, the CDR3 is TGTGCCACCAGTGATTTCGGACAGGGCTCAGATACGCAGTATTTT.

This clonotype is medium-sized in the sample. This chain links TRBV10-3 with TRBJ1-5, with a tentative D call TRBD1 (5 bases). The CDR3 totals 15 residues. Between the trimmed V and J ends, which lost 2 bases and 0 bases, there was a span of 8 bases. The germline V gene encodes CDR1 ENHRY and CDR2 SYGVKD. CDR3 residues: CAISEGTTSNQPQHF. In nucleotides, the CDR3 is TGTGCCATCAGTGAGGGGACCACTAGCAATCAGCCCCAGCATTTT.

CDR3: CAISESAGGRETQYF. In nucleotides, the CDR3 is TGTGCCATCAGTGAGTCGGCAGGGGGCCGAGAGACCCAGTACTTC. J is TRBJ2-5 and V is TRBV10-3, with 8 nucleotides matching TRBD1. The CDR3 spans 15 residues. J was trimmed by 4 bases and V by 0 bases; bases with no gene match: 4. Germline CDR1 reads ENHRY; CDR2 reads SYGVKD.

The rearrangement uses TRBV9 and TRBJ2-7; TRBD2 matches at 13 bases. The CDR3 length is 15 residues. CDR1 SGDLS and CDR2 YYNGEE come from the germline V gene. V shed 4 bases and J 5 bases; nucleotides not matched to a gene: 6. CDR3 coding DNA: TGTGCCAGCAGCTTAGGTGGACTAGCGGGGGACGAGCAGTACTTC. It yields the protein CASSLGGLAGDEQYF.

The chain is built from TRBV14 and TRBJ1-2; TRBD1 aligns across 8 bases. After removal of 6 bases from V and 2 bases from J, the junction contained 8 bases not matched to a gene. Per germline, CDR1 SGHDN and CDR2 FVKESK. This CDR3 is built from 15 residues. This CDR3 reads CASRPGQGMNYGYTF. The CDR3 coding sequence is TGTGCCAGCAGACCCGGACAGGGAATGAACTATGGCTACACCTTC.

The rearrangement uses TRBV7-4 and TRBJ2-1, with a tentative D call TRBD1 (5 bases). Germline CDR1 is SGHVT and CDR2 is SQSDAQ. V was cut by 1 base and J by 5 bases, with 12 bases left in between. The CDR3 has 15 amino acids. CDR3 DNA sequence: TGTGCCAGCAGCTTAGTTTGGGTAGGGGACAATGAGCAGTTCTTC. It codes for CASSLVWVGDNEQFF.

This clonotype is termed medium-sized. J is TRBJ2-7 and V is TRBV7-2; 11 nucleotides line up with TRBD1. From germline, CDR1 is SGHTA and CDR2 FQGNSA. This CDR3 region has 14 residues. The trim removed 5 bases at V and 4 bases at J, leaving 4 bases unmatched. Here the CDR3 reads CASSPGDRGYEQYV. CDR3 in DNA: TGTGCCAGCAGCCCTGGGGACAGGGGGTACGAGCAGTACGTC.

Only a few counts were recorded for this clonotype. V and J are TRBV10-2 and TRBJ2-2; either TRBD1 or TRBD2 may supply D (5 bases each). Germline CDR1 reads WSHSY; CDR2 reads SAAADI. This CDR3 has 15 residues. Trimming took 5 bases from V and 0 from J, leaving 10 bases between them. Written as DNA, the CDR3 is TGCGCCAGCAGTTGGGACGGAACGAACACCGGGGAGCTGTTTTTT. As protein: CASSWDGTNTGELFF.

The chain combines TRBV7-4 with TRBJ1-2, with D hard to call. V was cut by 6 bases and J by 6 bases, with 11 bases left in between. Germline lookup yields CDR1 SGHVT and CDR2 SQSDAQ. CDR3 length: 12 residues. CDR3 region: CASRRALDGYTF. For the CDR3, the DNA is TGTGCCAGCAGACGGGCATTAGATGGCTACACCTTC.

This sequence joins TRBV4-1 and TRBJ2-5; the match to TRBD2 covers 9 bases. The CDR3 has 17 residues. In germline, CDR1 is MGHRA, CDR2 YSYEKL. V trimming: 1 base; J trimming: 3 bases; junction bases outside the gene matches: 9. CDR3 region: CASSQVASGVGEETQYF. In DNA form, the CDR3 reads TGCGCCAGCAGCCAAGTGGCTAGCGGGGTAGGGGAAGAGACCCAGTACTTC.

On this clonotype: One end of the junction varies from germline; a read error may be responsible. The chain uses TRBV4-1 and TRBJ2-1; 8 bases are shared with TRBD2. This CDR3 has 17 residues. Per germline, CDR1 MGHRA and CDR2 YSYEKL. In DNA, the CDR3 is TGCGCCAACAGCCAAGAGGATTCGGGGGGGCTGGGGAATGAGCAGTTCTTC. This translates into CANSQEDSGGLGNEQFF.

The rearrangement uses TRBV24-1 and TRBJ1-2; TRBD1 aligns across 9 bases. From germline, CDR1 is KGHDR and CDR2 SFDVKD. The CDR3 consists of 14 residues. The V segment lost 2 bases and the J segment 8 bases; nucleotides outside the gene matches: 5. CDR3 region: CATSDSQGAGGYTF. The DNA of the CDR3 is TGTGCCACCAGTGATTCACAGGGGGCTGGAGGCTACACCTTC.